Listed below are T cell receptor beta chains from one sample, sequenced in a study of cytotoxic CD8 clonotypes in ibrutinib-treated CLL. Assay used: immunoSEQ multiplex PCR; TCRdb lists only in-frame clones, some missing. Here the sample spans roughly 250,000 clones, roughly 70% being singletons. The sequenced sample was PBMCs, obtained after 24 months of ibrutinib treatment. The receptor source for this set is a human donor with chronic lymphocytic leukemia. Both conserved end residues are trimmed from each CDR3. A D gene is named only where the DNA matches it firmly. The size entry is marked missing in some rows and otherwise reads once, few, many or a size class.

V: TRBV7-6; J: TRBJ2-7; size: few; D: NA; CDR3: ASSPAGHGEGEQY
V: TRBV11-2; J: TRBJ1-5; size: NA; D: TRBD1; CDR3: ASSATGGNQPQH
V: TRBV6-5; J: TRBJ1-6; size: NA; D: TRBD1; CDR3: ASSYSRDRSFH
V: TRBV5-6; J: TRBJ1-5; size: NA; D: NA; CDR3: ASSSRDFRGQPQH
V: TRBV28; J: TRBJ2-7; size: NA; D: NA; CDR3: ASTPEGRYSYEQY
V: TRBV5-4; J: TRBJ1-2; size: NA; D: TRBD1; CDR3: ASRRDRETAGYT
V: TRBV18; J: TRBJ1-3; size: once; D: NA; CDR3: ASSPRDIISGNTIY
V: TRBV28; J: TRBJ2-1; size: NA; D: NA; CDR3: ASSISLGGSYNEQF
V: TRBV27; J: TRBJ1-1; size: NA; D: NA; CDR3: ASHARVGEAF
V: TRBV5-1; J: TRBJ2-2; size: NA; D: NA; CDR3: ASSLDSENTGELF
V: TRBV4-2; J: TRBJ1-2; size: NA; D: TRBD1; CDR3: ASSHSEGQVHYGYT
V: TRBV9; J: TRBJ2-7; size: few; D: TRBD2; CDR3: ASSVVPTSETYEQY
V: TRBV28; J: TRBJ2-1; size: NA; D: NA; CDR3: ASTVMTSTMGTNEQF
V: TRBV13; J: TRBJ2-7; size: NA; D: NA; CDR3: ASSLPGTSSYEQY
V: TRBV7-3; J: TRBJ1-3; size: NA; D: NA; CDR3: ASSLVGPLSSGNTIY
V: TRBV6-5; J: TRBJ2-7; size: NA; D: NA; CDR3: ASVLGQAPNEQY
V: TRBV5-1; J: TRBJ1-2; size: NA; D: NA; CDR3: ASSWEKSRGGYT
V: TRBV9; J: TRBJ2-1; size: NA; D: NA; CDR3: ASILSPGEQF
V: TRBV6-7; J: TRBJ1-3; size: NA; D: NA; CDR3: ASSIVAPRGRNTIY
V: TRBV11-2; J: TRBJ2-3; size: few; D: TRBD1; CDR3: ASSSRTGSDTQY
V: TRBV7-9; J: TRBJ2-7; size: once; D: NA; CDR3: ASSPGAASYEQY
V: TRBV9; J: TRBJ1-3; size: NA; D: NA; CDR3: ASSFPGLPSSGNTIY
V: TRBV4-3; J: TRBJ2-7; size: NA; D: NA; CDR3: ASSQWGLPEQY
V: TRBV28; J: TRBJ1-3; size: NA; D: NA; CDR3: ASSFSTGMNTIY
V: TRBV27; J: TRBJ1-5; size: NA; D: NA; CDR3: ASRENRDSNQPQH
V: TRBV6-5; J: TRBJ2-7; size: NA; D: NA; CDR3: ASSYDQDITYEQY
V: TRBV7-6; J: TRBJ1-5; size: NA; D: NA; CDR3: ASSRQTNQPQH
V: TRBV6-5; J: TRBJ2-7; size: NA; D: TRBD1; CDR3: ASRTGGTIYEQY
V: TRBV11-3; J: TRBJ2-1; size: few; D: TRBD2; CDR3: ASSLTGLAGYNEQF
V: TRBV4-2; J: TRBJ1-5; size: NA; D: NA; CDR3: ASSQAGSNQPQH
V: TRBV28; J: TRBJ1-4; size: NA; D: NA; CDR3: ASGGATNEKLF
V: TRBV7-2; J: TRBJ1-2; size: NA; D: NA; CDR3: ASSLSAQPYT
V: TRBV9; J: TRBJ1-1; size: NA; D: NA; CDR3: ASSVVKGKAEAF
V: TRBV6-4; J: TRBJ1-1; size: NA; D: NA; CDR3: ASKPGQMNTEAF
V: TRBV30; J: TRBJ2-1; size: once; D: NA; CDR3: ARSGLTDEQF
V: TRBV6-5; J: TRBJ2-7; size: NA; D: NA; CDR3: ASSYNKGWEQY
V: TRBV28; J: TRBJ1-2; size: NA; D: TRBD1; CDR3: ASQSGGNYGYT
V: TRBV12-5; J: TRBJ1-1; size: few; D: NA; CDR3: ASGTDSQAF
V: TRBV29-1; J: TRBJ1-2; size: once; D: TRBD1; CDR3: SVTGTGAWT
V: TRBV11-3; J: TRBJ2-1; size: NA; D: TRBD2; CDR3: ASRFIAGSTYNEQF
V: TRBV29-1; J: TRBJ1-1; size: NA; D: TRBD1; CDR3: TTGTGLGYTEAF
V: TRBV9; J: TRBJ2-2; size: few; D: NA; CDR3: ASSVVASSPGELF
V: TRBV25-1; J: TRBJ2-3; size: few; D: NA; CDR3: ASSEGGTQY
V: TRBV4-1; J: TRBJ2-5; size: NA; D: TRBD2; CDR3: ASSQGGSGETQY
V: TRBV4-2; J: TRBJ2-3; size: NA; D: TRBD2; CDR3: ASSAGGTSGYTDTQY
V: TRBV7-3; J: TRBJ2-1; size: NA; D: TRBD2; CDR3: ASSFGSSGTAGSYNEQF